The 4 T cell receptor beta chains presented below share a single source sample, sequenced in a study of T cells in localized non-small cell lung cancer (dated by TCRdb to the early 2020s). Library preparation used the immunoSEQ multiplex PCR assay. Entries here come from immuneACCESS through TCRdb and include only in-frame sequences with V and J called. Some clones fail to appear in such tables; in the studies checked, an unresolved V gene covers under half of the shortfall, and the cause of the remainder is unknown. For this sample there are roughly 20,000 clones; roughly nine tenths appear just once. 2.5% to 3% of the sample belongs to the ten largest clones. Specimen: peripheral blood, collected before any cancer treatment. The receptors originated from a woman between 35 and 70 years old with stage I lung adenocarcinoma.

In this sample, this clone turned up once. The J gene is TRBJ2-4, the V gene TRBV4-3; D uncertain. With 4 bases removed from V and 7 bases from J, the gap between germline ends came to 17 bases. The CDR3 has 15 amino acids. Germline V gene sequence: CDR1 LGHNA, CDR2 YSLEER. CDR3 bases: TGCGCCAGCAGCCTAGATAATTTGCCGTCCAACATTCAGTACTTC. It codes for CASSLDNLPSNIQYF.

The chain recombines TRBV5-1 with TRBJ1-1; no reliable D call. Germline CDR1 is SGHRS and CDR2 is YFSETQ. Trimming took off 0 bases at V and 0 bases at J, with 3 bases between the two ends. There are 13 residues in the CDR3. The CDR3 protein is CASSLEVNTEAFF. The CDR3 region has the DNA TGCGCCAGCAGCTTGGAGGTGAACACTGAAGCTTTCTTT.

In this sample, this clone turned up once. The V gene is TRBV4-3, the J gene TRBJ1-6; TRBD1 matches 7 bases. In germline, CDR1 is LGHNA, CDR2 YSLEER. This CDR3 contains 17 residues. V trimming: 0 bases; J trimming: 3 bases; junction bases outside the gene matches: 5. The chain's CDR3 is CASSQEEGAGYNSPLHF. DNA of the CDR3: TGCGCCAGCAGCCAAGAAGAGGGGGCCGGCTATAATTCACCCCTCCACTTT.

This chain joins TRBV7-9 and TRBJ2-7; perhaps D is TRBD1 or TRBD2 (6 bases each). This CDR3 region has 14 residues. CDR1 and CDR2 (germline): SEHNR, FQNEAQ (reference sequence). V lost 5 bases to trimming and J lost 5 bases, with 16 bases between them. Here the CDR3 DNA reads TGTGCCAGCAGCGTCTCGGGGGCGTCTGACGAGCAGTACTTC. This codes for CASSVSGASDEQYF.